These 8 T cell receptor beta chains came from one sample sequenced in a study of siplizumab effects on memory and regulatory T cells. Profiled with immunoSEQ multiplex PCR; TCRdb holds only in-frame clones, not every one. The data show approximately 110,000 clones, about 92% seen once. Material: CD4+ T cells sorted from blood. The receptors originated from a human donor in good health.

CDR3: CAIRQDSYNEQFF. CDR3 DNA: TGTGCCATCAGACAGGACTCCTACAATGAGCAGTTCTTC. The chain links TRBV10-3 to TRBJ2-1; TRBD1 might be the D (5 bases). The V end was cut by 6 bases, the J end by 0 bases, with 6 bases between. This CDR3 is 13 amino acids long. From germline, CDR1 is ENHRY and CDR2 SYGVKD.

The rearrangement uses TRBV7-9 and TRBJ1-1; TRBD1 is a possible D gene (5 bases). The CDR3 extends over 15 amino acids. The V end lost 0 bases, the J end lost 1 base, and 9 bases lay between the germline ends. Germline V gene data show CDR1 as SEHNR and CDR2 as FQNEAQ (reference sequence). The CDR3 coding sequence is TGTGCCAGCAGCTTAGCGCGGGGGTCGAACACTGAAGCTTTCTTT. Translation: CASSLARGSNTEAFF.

The chain couples TRBV7-9 to TRBJ1-5; D not resolved. There are 16 residues in the CDR3. CDR1 and CDR2 from the germline V gene are SEHNR and FQNEAQ (reference sequence). Between the trimmed V and J ends, which lost 1 base and 3 bases, there was a span of 13 bases. Here the CDR3 reads CASSLGRGSVNQPQHF. Written as DNA, the CDR3 is TGTGCCAGCAGCTTAGGGCGGGGTTCGGTCAATCAGCCCCAGCATTTT.

This clone has only a few counts. The chain combines TRBV5-6 with TRBJ2-2; D not certain. V was cut by 0 bases and J by 6 bases, with 6 bases left in between. The CDR3 length is 13 residues. The germline CDR1 and CDR2 sequences are SGHDT and YYEEEE. CDR3 sequence (DNA): TGTGCCAGCAGCTTGGACTTAGCCGGGGAGCTGTTTTTT. Its protein product is CASSLDLAGELFF.

V usage is TRBV15 and J usage is TRBJ2-7; no definite D call. Germline CDR1 and CDR2: LNHNV and YYDKDF (reference sequence). The CDR3 is made up of 14 amino acids. With 2 bases removed from V and 3 bases from J, the gap between germline ends came to 11 bases. The CDR3 region has the DNA TGTGCCACCAGCAGATGGGCCGGAGTCTACGAGCAGTACTTC. This codes for CATSRWAGVYEQYF.

The chain has TRBV19 and TRBJ1-2; TRBD1 aligns across 11 bases. This CDR3 region has 17 residues. Per germline, CDR1 LNHDA and CDR2 SQIVND (reference sequence). The junction had 17 bases not matched to a gene; V was cut back by 7 bases and J by 7 bases. CDR3 bases: TGTGCCAGTACAGCACTACCCGGACAGGGGGCGCGGAGTGGCTACACCTTC. Amino acids: CASTALPGQGARSGYTF.

The chain couples TRBV9 to TRBJ2-3; tentative D call: TRBD1 (5 bases). V shed 0 bases and J shed 0 bases, with 8 bases lying between them. This CDR3 is 15 amino acids long. From germline, CDR1 is SGDLS and CDR2 YYNGEE. This chain's CDR3 is CASSVAAGSTDTQYF. The CDR3, as DNA: TGTGCCAGCAGCGTAGCAGCAGGGAGCACAGATACGCAGTATTTT.

V is TRBV5-7 and J is TRBJ2-7; D possibly corresponds to TRBD2 (6 bases). TRBV5-7 is annotated as an ORF whose role is uncertain. This CDR3 comprises 12 residues. V shed 0 bases and J shed 7 bases, with 8 bases lying between them. Written as DNA, the CDR3 is TGTGCCAGCAGCTTGGGGACTACGGAGCAGTACTTC. Its translation: CASSLGTTEQYF.